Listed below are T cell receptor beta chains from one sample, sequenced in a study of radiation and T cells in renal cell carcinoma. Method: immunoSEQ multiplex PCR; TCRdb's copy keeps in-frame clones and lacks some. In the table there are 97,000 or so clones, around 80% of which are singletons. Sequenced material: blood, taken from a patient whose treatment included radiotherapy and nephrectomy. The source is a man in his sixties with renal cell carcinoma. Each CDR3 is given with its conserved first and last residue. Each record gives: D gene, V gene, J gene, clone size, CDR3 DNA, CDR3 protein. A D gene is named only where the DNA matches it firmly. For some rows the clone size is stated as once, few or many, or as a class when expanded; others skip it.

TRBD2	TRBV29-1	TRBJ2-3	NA	TGCAGCGTTGAATTTATAGCGGGAGGGCCCACAGATACGCAGTATTTT	CSVEFIAGGPTDTQYF
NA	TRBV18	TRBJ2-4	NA	TGTGCCAGCTCACCACCAGGCACAGGGCCACTAGCCAAAAACATTCAGTACTTC	CASSPPGTGPLAKNIQYF
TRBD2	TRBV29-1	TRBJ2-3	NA	TGCAGCGTTGTTAGGGGAGGGTCAGATACGCAGTATTTT	CSVVRGGSDTQYF
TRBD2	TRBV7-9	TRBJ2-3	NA	TGTGCCAGCAGCTTACCCAGGAGGCTAGCGGGAGTTAATACGCAGTATTTT	CASSLPRRLAGVNTQYF
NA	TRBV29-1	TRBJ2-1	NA	TGCAGCGTTGCTGGCAGACATACGAATGAGCAGTTCTTC	CSVAGRHTNEQFF
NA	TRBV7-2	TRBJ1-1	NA	TGTGCCAGCAGCTTAGCCAGCAGAGACACTGAAGCTTTCTTT	CASSLASRDTEAFF
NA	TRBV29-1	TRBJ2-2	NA	TGCAGCGTTGGAGGGGCATCTATGAACACCGGGGAGCTGTTTTTT	CSVGGASMNTGELFF
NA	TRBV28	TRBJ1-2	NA	TGTGCCAGCAGTTTAAAGTCACCCTATGGCTACACCTTC	CASSLKSPYGYTF
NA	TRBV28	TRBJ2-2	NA	TGTGCCACCCAGTCGGGAGACGGGGAGCTGTTTTTT	CATQSGDGELFF
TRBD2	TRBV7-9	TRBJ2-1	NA	TGTGCCAGCAGCTTAGTACTAGCGCGATACAATGAGCAGTTCTTC	CASSLVLARYNEQFF
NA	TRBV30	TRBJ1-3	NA	TGTGCCTGGAGTATAGGCGCACTCTCTGGAAACACCATATATTTT	CAWSIGALSGNTIYF
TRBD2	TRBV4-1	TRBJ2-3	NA	TGCGCCAGCAGCCGCGAAGGGACTAGCGGGAGTATTATGGGTAGCACAGATACGCAGTATTTT	CASSREGTSGSIMGSTDTQYF
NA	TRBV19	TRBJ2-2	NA	TGTGCCAGTAGCCTGACAGGGAACACCGGGGAGCTGTTTTTT	CASSLTGNTGELFF
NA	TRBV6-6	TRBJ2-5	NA	TGTGCCAGCAGTCCTTTCGGGGTTTCGGAGACCCAGTACTTC	CASSPFGVSETQYF
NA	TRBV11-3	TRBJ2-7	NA	TGTGCCAGCAGCTGGCAGAGTCTCGGCGAGCAGTACTTC	CASSWQSLGEQYF
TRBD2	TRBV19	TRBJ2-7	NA	TGTGCCAGTTCCCCTCGGACTAGCGGGTCCTACGAGCAGTACTTC	CASSPRTSGSYEQYF
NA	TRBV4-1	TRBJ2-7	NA	TGCGCCAGCAGCCAAGATCTAAGGACGGACGGCCGCTCCTACGAGCAGTACTTC	CASSQDLRTDGRSYEQYF
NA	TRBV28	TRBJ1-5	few	TGTGCCAGCAGTTTCCTCTGGGCAGGGAAGGGATATAGCAATCAGCCCCAGCATTTT	CASSFLWAGKGYSNQPQHF
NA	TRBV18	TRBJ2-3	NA	TGTGCCAGCTCACCATTCGGGAGCACAGATACGCAGTATTTT	CASSPFGSTDTQYF
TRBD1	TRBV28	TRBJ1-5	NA	TGTGCCAGCATCCTTCAGGGGGATCAGCCCCAGCATTTT	CASILQGDQPQHF
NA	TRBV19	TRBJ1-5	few	TGTGCCAGTAGTATAAACAGGGAGAGCAATCAGCCCCAGCATTTT	CASSINRESNQPQHF
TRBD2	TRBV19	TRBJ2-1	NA	TGTGCCAGTAGTCGAGACATGGTAGCGGGCTACAATGAGCAGTTCTTC	CASSRDMVAGYNEQFF
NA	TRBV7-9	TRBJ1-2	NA	TGTGCCAGCAGCGATCGGACCCAGGCGGGCTACACCTTC	CASSDRTQAGYTF
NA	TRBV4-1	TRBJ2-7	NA	TGCGCCAGCAGCCCGTCGGGGAGGGGGGAAATATACGAGCAGTACTTC	CASSPSGRGEIYEQYF
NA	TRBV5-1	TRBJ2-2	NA	TGCGCCAGCAGCTATACACCGGACACCGGGGAGCTGTTTTTT	CASSYTPDTGELFF
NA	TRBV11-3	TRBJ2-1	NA	TGTGCCAGCAGCTTAGGGATTTACAATGAGCAGTTCTTC	CASSLGIYNEQFF
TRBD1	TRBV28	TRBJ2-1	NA	TGTGCCAGCAGTTTTAGACAGGGAATACGGAATGAGCAGTTCTTC	CASSFRQGIRNEQFF
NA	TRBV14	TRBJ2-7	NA	TGTGCCAGCAGCCAAGAGCCCTGGGGCAACTCCTACGAGCAGTACTTC	CASSQEPWGNSYEQYF
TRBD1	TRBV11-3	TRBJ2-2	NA	TGTGCCAGCAGCTCAGGGACAGGGAGCGGGGAGCTGTTTTTT	CASSSGTGSGELFF
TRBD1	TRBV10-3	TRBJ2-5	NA	TGTGCCATCAGTGAGTCGGACAGGTCGGCAGAGACCCAGTACTTC	CAISESDRSAETQYF
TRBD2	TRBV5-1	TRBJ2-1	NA	TGCGCCAGCAGCTTGATCGCGGGAGTCCCCTACAATGAGCAGTTCTTC	CASSLIAGVPYNEQFF
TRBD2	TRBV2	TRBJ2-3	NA	TGTGCCAGCAGAGACGGGAGGGCCGGCACAGATACGCAGTATTTT	CASRDGRAGTDTQYF
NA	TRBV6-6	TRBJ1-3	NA	TGTGCCAGCAGTTACTCGACGGACTCCATATATTTT	CASSYSTDSIYF
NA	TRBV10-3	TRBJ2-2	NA	TGTGCCATCACCTATGGGGCAGGGGAAACAGCGAACACCGGGGAGCTGTTTTTT	CAITYGAGETANTGELFF
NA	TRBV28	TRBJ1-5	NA	TGTGCCAGCAGTTCCCGCGGGACACGCAATCAGCCCCAGCATTTT	CASSSRGTRNQPQHF
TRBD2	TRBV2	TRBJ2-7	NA	TGTGCCAGCAGCTCGGTAGGTATAGCGGGAGCGGACGAGCAGTACTTC	CASSSVGIAGADEQYF
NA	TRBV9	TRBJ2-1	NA	TGTGCCAGCAGCCTCACATCTTACAATGAGCAGTTCTTC	CASSLTSYNEQFF
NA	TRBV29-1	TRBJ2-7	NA	TGCAGCGTTGCGCCCGGGAAGTCGTACGAGCAGTACTTC	CSVAPGKSYEQYF
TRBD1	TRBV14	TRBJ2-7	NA	TGTGCCAGCAGGACAGGGAGTTTGTACGAGCAGTACTTC	CASRTGSLYEQYF
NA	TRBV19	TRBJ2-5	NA	TGTGCCAGTAGGGGGTCCAGGCGGGGAGCCGGAGAGACCCAGTACTTC	CASRGSRRGAGETQYF
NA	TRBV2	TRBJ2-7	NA	TGTGCCAGCACCGTAGGGGACCACTCCTACGAGCAGTACTTC	CASTVGDHSYEQYF
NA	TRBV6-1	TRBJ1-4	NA	TGTGCCAGCAGTGACCAGGGTCAAGCTAATGAAAAACTGTTTTTT	CASSDQGQANEKLFF
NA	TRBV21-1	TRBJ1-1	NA	TGTGCCAGCAGCCCAAGGGAAGGGGGAACTGAAGCTTTCTTT	CASSPREGGTEAFF
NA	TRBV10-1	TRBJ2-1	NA	TGCGCCAGCAGTGTTTTCACAGAAGACGAGCAGTTCTTC	CASSVFTEDEQFF
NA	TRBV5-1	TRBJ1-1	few	TGCGCCAGCAGCGGAACAAAGGGAGCTTTCTTT	CASSGTKGAFF
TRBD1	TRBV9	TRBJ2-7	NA	TGTGCCAGCAGCCCCCGTGGCGGACAGGGGTCCTACGAGCAGTACTTC	CASSPRGGQGSYEQYF
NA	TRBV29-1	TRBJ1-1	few	TGCAGCGGGGGACATTACACTGAAGCTTTCTTT	CSGGHYTEAFF
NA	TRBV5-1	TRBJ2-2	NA	TGCGCCAGCAGCTTGAGGGGTAGCTGGAACACCGGGGAGCTGTTTTTT	CASSLRGSWNTGELFF
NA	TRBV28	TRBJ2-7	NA	TGTGCCAGCAGTTTTTGGCCTGAGCAGTACTTC	CASSFWPEQYF